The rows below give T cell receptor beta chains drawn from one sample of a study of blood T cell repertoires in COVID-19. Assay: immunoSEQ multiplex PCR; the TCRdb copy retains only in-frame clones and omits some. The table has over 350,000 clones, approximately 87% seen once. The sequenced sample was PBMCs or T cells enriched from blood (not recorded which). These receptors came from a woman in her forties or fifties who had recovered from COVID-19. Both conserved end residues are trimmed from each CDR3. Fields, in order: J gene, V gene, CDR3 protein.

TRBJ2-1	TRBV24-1	ATSDFTGSSYNEQF
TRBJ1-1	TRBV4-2	ASSQGQGSAF
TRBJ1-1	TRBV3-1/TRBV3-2	ASSPLGGYSF
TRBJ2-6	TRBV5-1	ASSLTVSGANVLT
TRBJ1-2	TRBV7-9	ASSHTNRGPGYT
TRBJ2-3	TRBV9	ASSLTSGGGTQY
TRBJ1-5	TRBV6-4	ASTRRNQPQH
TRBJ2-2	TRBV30	AWSVLGELF
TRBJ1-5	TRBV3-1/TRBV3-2	ASSQVAGGNQPQH
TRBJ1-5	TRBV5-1	ASSPRPGDQPQH
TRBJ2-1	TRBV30	AWSSFYNEQF
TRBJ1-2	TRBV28	ASSLGQGNYGYT
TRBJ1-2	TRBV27	ASSSHRDRFFLEGYT
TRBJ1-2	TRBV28	ASSQQGLGYT
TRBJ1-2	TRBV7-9	ASSLGQLNPYT
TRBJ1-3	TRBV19	ASTRTQLSGNTIY
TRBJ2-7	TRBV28	ATEVPGTGLHEQY
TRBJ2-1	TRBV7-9	ASRTAGTSYNEQF
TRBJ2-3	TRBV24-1	ATSDRGAGSDTQY
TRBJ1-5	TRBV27	ASSPRDSNQPQH
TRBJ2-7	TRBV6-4	ARRLDRGNEQY
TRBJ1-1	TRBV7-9	ASSPPGRGTEAF
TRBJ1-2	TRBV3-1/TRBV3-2	ASSAGGRGYT
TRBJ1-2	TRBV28	ASRVGGAGYT
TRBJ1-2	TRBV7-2	ASTLTAGRNYGYT
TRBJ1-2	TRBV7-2	ASSLVTGDTHGYT
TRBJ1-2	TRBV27	ASSLRGNSNYGYT
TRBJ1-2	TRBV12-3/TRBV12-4	ASSRYRDGYT
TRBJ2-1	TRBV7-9	ASSLVSRGGNYNEQF
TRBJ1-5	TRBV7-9	ASSLEQGSNQPQH
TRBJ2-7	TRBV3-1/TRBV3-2	ASSQERGPVG
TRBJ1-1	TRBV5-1	ASSQNMNTEAF
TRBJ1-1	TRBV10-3	ASRQGQNTEAF
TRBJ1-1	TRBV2	ASSWTEGAEAF
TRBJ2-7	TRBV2	ASSEDQGEQY
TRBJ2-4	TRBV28	ASSPPAGGGGKNIQY
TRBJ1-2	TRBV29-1	SVVGTGIGTSYGYT
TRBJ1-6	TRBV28	ASSPPGGASYNSPLH
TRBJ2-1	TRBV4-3	ASSQDHETGSQF
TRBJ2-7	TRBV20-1	SARRSYEQY
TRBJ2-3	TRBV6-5	ASSTSLADTDTQY
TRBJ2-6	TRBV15	ATSRDMADNVLT
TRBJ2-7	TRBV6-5	ASARGGFSYEQY
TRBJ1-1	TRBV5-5	ASSSEGGFTEAF
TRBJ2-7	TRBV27	ASSSLYSDYPYEQY
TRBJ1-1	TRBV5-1	ASSLRGDTEAF
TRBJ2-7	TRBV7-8	ASSPRENYEQY
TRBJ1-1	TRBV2	ATPTVSYTEAF
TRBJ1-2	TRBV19	ASSKPGQGDYGYT
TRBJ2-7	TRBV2	ASRQGTASYEQY
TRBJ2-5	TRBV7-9	ASSLVRGQETQY
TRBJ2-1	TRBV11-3	ASSLSGGPTYNEQF
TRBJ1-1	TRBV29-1	SALRQDVVGAF
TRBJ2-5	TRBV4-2	ASSQEVGGQTQY